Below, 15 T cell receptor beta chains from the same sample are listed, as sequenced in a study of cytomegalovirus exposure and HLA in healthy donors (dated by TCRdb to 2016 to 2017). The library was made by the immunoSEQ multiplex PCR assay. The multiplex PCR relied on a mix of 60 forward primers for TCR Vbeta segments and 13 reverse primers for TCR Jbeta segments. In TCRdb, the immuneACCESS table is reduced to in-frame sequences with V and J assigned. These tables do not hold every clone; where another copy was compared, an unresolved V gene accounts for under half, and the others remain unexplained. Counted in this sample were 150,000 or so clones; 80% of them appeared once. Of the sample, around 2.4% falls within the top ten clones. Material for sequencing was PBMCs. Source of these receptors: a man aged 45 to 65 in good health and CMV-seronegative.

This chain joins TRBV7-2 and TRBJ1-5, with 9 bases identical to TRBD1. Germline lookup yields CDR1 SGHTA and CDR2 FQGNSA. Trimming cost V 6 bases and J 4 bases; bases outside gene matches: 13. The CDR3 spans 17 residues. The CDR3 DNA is TGTGCCAGCAGTGGCAGTACAGGGGGCGACTCAAATCAGCCCCAGCATTTT. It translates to CASSGSTGGDSNQPQHF.

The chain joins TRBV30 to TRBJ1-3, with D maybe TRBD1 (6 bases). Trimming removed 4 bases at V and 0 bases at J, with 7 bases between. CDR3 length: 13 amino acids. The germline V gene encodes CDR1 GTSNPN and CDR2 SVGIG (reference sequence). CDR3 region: CAWNRDSGNTIYF. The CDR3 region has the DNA TGTGCCTGGAACAGGGACTCTGGAAACACCATATATTTT.

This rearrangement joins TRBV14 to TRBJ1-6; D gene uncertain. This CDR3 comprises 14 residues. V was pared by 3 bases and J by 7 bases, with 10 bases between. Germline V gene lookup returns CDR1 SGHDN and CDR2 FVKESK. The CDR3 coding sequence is TGTGCCAGCAGCCAGGAGGTGACAAATTCACCCCTCCACTTT. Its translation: CASSQEVTNSPLHF.

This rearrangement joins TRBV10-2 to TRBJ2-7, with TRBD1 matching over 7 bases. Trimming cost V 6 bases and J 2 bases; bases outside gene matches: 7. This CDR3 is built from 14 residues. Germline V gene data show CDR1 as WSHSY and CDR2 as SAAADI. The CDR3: CASSPGQITYEQYF. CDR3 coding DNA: TGCGCCAGCAGCCCGGGACAGATTACCTACGAGCAGTACTTC.

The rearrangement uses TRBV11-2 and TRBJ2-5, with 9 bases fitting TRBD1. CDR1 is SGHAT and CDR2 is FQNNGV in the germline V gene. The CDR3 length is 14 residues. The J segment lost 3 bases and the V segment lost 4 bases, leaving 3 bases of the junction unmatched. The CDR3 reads CASSSWTGEETQYF. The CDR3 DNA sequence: TGTGCCAGCAGCTCGTGGACAGGGGAAGAGACCCAGTACTTC.

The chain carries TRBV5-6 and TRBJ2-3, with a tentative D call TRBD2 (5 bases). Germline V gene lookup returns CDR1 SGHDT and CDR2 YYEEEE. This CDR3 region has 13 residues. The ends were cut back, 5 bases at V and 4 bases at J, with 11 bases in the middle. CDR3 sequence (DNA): TGTGCCAGCAGAGGACTCGTTTCAGATACGCAGTATTTT. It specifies CASRGLVSDTQYF.

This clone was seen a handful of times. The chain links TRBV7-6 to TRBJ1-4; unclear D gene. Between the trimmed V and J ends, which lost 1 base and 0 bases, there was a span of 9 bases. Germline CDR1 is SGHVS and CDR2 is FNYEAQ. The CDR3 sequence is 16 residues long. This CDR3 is CASSLVAVATNEKLFF. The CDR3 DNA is TGTGCCAGCAGCTTAGTGGCCGTTGCAACTAATGAAAAACTGTTTTTT. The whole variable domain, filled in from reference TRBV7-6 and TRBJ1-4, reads GAGVSQSPRYKVTKRGQDVALRCDPISGHVSLYWYRQALGQGPEFLTYFNYEAQQDKSGLPNDRFSAERPEGSISTLTIQRTEQRDSAMYRCASSLVAVATNEKLFFGSGTQLSVL.

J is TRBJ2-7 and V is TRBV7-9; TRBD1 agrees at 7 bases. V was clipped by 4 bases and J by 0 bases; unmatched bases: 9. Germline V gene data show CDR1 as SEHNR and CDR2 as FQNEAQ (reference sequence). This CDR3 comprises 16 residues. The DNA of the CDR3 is TGTGCCAGCAGCTCCTGGGACAGACTCTCCTCCTACGAGCAGTACTTC. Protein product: CASSSWDRLSSYEQYF.

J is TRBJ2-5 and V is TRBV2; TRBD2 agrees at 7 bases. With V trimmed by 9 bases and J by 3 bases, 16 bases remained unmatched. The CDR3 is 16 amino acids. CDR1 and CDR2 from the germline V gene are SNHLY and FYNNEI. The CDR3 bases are TGTGCCAGTTCAGTAGCGGGTGCCAAAAAAAAAGAGACCCAGTACTTC. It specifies CASSVAGAKKKETQYF.

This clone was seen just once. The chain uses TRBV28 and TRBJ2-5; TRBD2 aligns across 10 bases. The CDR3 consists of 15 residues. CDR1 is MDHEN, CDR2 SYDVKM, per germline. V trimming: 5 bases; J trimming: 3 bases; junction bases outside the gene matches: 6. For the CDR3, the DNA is TGTGCCAGCAGTACCCGACTAGCGGGTAAAGAGACCCAGTACTTC. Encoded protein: CASSTRLAGKETQYF.

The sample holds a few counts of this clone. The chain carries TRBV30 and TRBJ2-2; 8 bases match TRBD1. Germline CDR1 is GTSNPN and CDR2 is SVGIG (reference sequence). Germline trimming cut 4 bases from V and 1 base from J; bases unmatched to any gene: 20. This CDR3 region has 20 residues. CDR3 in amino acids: CAWTGPAGGMLFGNTGELFF. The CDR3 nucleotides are TGTGCCTGGACTGGCCCAGCAGGGGGCATGTTGTTCGGGAACACCGGGGAGCTGTTTTTT.

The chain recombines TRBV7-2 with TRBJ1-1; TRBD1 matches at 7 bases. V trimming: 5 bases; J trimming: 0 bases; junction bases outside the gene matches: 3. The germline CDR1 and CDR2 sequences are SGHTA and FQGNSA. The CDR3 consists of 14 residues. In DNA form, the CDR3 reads TGTGCCAGCAGCAAAGGACAGGTGAACACTGAAGCTTTCTTT. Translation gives CASSKGQVNTEAFF.

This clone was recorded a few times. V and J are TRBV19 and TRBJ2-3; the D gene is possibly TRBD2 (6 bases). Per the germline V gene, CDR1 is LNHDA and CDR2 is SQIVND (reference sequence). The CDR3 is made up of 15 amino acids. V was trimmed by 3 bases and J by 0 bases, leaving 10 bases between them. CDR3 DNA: TGTGCCAGTAGTATGGGCGGGGAGAGCACAGATACGCAGTATTTT. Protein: CASSMGGESTDTQYF.

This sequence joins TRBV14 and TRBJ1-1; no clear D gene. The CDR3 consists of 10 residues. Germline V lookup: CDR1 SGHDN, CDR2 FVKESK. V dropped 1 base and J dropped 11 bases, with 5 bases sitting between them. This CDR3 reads CASSQGSAFF. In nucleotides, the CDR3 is TGTGCCAGCAGCCAAGGGAGTGCTTTCTTT.

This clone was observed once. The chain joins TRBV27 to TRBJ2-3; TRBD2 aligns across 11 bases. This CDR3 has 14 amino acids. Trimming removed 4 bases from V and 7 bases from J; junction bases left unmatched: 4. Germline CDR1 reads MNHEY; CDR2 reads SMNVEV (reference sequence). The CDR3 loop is CASSSSGGRNTQYF. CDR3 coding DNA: TGTGCCAGCAGTTCTAGCGGGGGGAGGAATACGCAGTATTTT.